This T cell receptor (beta chain) was observed in a study of T cells in Graves' hyperthyroidism and ophthalmopathy. Researchers amplified the TCR beta CDR3 regions from RNA transcripts. First-round RT-PCR of the TCR CDR3 relied on the HTBI primer set. TCRdb itself ran the multiplex PCR reads through MiXCR, one entry per CDR3 protein. The sample has roughly 170,000 distinct CDR3 sequences, over 15% seen once. The V segment lost 1 base and the J segment 5 bases; nucleotides outside the gene matches: 1. Germline values: CDR1 LNHDA, CDR2 SQIVND (reference sequence). The CDR3 has 13 amino acids. This clonotype was seen many times. The diagnostic basis comprised clinical symptoms, serum thyroxine and TRAb, thyroid ultrasound and orbital computed tomography.

The chain uses TRBV19 and TRBJ2-5, with 7 bases aligning to TRBD2. This TCR was sampled from a woman aged 50 to 60 with Graves' hyperthyroidism. Sequencing used blood. The CDR3 nucleotides read TGTGCCAGTAGTATAGGCGGGGGTGAGACCCAGTACTTC. Its protein is CASSIGGGETQYF.